This T cell receptor (beta chain) stems from a study of blood T cell repertoires in COVID-19. Study-level background: Sites in the United States, Italy and Spain provided acute and convalescent COVID-19 samples. T cells, B-cell-depleted T cells, or PBMCs supplied cDNA or gDNA.

From germline, CDR1 is LGHDT and CDR2 YNNKEL (reference sequence). This CDR3 region has 15 residues. Trimming stripped 2 bases from V and 2 bases from J, with 12 bases between. Seattle patients were enrolled while actively infected and followed longitudinally. The data were produced by immunoSEQ multiplex PCR, yet TCRdb's version contains in-frame clones alone and is incomplete. The repertoire holds approximately 70,000 clones, with roughly nine tenths as singletons. The sample comprised peripheral blood. The gene calls are TRBV3-1 (or the pseudogene TRBV3-2) and TRBJ2-5; possibly TRBD2 for D (6 bases). This receptor was taken from a man aged 40-55 years with COVID-19, enrolled during active disease. This CDR3 is CASSQLAGLQETQYF. The CDR3 region has the DNA TGTGCCAGCAGCCAACTGGCGGGGCTACAAGAGACCCAGTACTTC.